What follows are 18 T cell receptor beta chains derived from one specimen sequenced in a study of T cell responses to AZD1222 COVID-19 vaccine. The method was immunoSEQ multiplex PCR; TCRdb's version includes in-frame clones alone and lacks a portion of them. The sample includes some 140,000 clones, more than 85% of them seen just once. Here the sequenced sample was peripheral blood, taken on day 0 of AZD1222 vaccination. The receptor set was obtained from an adult in good health.

V usage is TRBV19 and J usage is TRBJ1-4, with D possibly matching TRBD1 (5 bases). The germline V gene encodes CDR1 LNHDA and CDR2 SQIVND (reference sequence). V lost 2 bases and J lost 8, with 12 bases in between. This CDR3 is built from 14 residues. The DNA of the CDR3 is TGTGCCAGTAGTATACAGGGAGTAGGCGAAAAACTGTTTTTT. It codes for CASSIQGVGEKLFF. The whole variable domain, filled in from reference TRBV19 and TRBJ1-4, reads DGGITQSPKYLFRKEGQNVTLSCEQNLNHDAMYWYRQDPGQGLRLIYYSQIVNDFQKGDIAEGYSVSREKKESFPLTVTSAQKNPTAFYLCASSIQGVGEKLFFGSGTQLSVL.

The chain links TRBV19 to TRBJ2-2, with a tentative D call TRBD2 (6 bases). Trimming stripped 3 bases from V and 6 bases from J, with 14 bases between. CDR1 is LNHDA and CDR2 is SQIVND in the germline V gene (reference sequence). This CDR3 comprises 15 residues. The chain's CDR3 is CASSIRGIGPGELFF. Here the CDR3 DNA reads TGTGCCAGTAGTATCCGGGGGATAGGCCCCGGGGAGCTGTTTTTT.

This clone was seen only once. The chain joins TRBV4-1 to TRBJ1-5, with 7 bases fitting TRBD1. This CDR3 region has 14 residues. Trimming cost V 4 bases and J 5 bases; bases outside gene matches: 5. In germline, CDR1 is MGHRA, CDR2 YSYEKL. This CDR3 reads CASSPGQVDQPQHF. CDR3 sequence (DNA): TGCGCCAGCAGCCCAGGACAGGTCGATCAGCCCCAGCATTTT.

CDR3 sequence: CASSVSNLFRELFF. The CDR3 DNA is TGTGCCAGCAGTGTCTCCAATTTGTTCCGGGAGCTGTTTTTT. The chain recombines TRBV2 with TRBJ2-2; D gene uncertain. The CDR3 has 14 residues. Germline values: CDR1 SNHLY, CDR2 FYNNEI. The V and J ends lost 4 bases and 9 bases respectively, with 15 bases between them. The variable domain in full, completed from reference TRBV2 and TRBJ2-2, reads EPEVTQTPSHQVTQMGQEVILRCVPISNHLYFYWYRQILGQKVEFLVSFYNNEISEKSEIFDDQFSVERPDGSNFTLKIRSTKLEDSAMYFCASSVSNLFRELFFGEGSRLTVL.

V usage is TRBV6-6 and J usage is TRBJ2-7; 13 nucleotides line up with TRBD2. The V gene's germline CDR1 is MNHNY and CDR2 SVGAGI (reference sequence). The CDR3 sequence is 20 residues long. The V gene end was trimmed by 6 bases and the J gene end by 2 bases; junction bases not matched to a gene: 19. The CDR3 nucleotides are TGTGCCAGCAGCCGGGGACTAGCGGGAAAACAAACGGGTTTGACCTACGAGCAGTACTTC. It encodes CASSRGLAGKQTGLTYEQYF.

This chain joins TRBV24-1 and TRBJ1-1; tentative D call: TRBD1 (5 bases). Trimming removed 8 bases at V and 1 base at J, with 10 bases between. The CDR3 is 13 amino acids. The germline gives CDR1 KGHDR, CDR2 SFDVKD. CDR3 nucleotides: TGTGCCACCATAGGGGCGGAGAACACTGAAGCTTTCTTT. Translated: CATIGAENTEAFF.

The rearrangement uses TRBV14 and TRBJ2-1, with 9 bases that match TRBD2. Per the germline V gene, CDR1 is SGHDN and CDR2 is FVKESK. The V gene end was trimmed by 0 bases and the J gene end by 8 bases; junction bases not matched to a gene: 11. There are 17 residues in the CDR3. The CDR3 sequence: CASSQDPSGKVEDEQFF. CDR3 nucleotides: TGTGCCAGCAGCCAAGATCCTAGCGGGAAGGTCGAGGATGAGCAGTTCTTC.

The chain uses TRBV10-3 and TRBJ1-1; D possibly corresponds to TRBD1 (6 bases). The V and J ends lost 6 bases and 0 bases respectively, with 14 bases between them. This CDR3 comprises 15 residues. Per germline, CDR1 ENHRY and CDR2 SYGVKD. The CDR3 coding sequence is TGTGCCATCAGGGCAACGGGACAAATGAACACTGAAGCTTTCTTT. Translated, it gives CAIRATGQMNTEAFF.

The chain has TRBV7-2 and TRBJ2-2, with unresolved D. The CDR3 sequence is 15 residues long. Germline V lookup: CDR1 SGHTA, CDR2 FQGNSA. The V and J ends lost 2 bases and 1 base respectively, with 8 bases between them. CDR3 nucleotides: TGTGCCAGCAGCTTACGGACGGGGAACACCGGGGAGCTGTTTTTT. Translation: CASSLRTGNTGELFF. The entire variable domain, with the rest obtained from reference TRBV7-2 and TRBJ2-2, is as follows: GAGVSQSPSNKVTEKGKDVELRCDPISGHTALYWYRQSLGQGLEFLIYFQGNSAPDKSGLPSDRFSAERTGGSVSTLTIQRTQQEDSAVYLCASSLRTGNTGELFFGEGSRLTVL.

The chain recombines TRBV6-1 with TRBJ1-2; a possible D gene is TRBD1 (5 bases). V gave up 0 bases and J gave up 6 bases, with 14 bases separating them. This CDR3 region has 15 residues. Germline CDR1 and CDR2: MNHNS and SASEGT. The CDR3 loop reads CASSEAQGRENGYTF. CDR3 DNA sequence: TGTGCCAGCAGTGAAGCCCAGGGACGGGAGAATGGCTACACCTTC.

This chain links TRBV21-1 with TRBJ2-2. TRBV21-1 is reported as a pseudogene. The CDR3 contains 9 residues. The CDR3 reads CSIPGELFF. The DNA of the CDR3 is TGTTCGATACCCGGGGAGCTGTTTTTT.

The genes are TRBV11-2 and TRBJ2-3, with D perhaps TRBD2 (6 bases). With 7 bases removed from V and 6 bases from J, the gap between germline ends came to 11 bases. CDR3 length equals 12 residues. CDR1 and CDR2 (germline): SGHAT, FQNNGV. The CDR3 sequence: CASTMTRDTQYF. CDR3 nucleotides: TGTGCCAGCACCATGACTAGGGATACGCAGTATTTT. The variable domain in full, with the rest retrieved from reference TRBV11-2 and TRBJ2-3, is EAGVAQSPRYKIIEKRQSVAFWCNPISGHATLYWYQQILGQGPKLLIQFQNNGVVDDSQLPKDRFSAERLKGVDSTLKIQPAKLEDSAVYLCASTMTRDTQYFGPGTRLTVL.

The J gene is TRBJ2-1, the V gene TRBV1. TRBV1 is assigned pseudogene status. The CDR3 totals 14 residues. The CDR3 loop is CTSSQGVGPWEQFF. CDR3 DNA sequence: TGCACCAGCAGCCAAGGGGTCGGCCCATGGGAGCAGTTCTTC.

The V call is TRBV29-1, the J call TRBJ1-5; D is uncertain. Per germline, CDR1 SQVTM and CDR2 ANQGSEA. Deletions cut 7 bases from V and 0 bases from J, with 7 bases between. The CDR3 is made up of 12 amino acids. The CDR3 protein is CSAAGSNQPQHF. CDR3 nucleotide sequence: TGCAGCGCCGCAGGTAGCAATCAGCCCCAGCATTTT.

The rearrangement joins TRBV30 to TRBJ1-2; 10 bases are a match to TRBD1. The CDR3 runs 13 residues. Trimming at V came to 5 bases and at J to 5 bases, leaving 5 bases not matched to a gene. The V gene's germline CDR1 is GTSNPN and CDR2 SVGIG (reference sequence). As DNA, the CDR3 is TGTGCCTGGGGGGACAGGGGTATATATGGCTACACCTTC. This translates into CAWGDRGIYGYTF.

In its sample, this clone was seen a few times. The CDR3 region has the DNA TGTGCCAGCAGTGACCGCTGGGGGAGTAATTCACCCCTCCACTTT. Protein product: CASSDRWGSNSPLHF. The J gene is TRBJ1-6, the V gene TRBV6-4; D is perhaps TRBD1 (5 bases). The germline V gene has CDR1 MRHNA and CDR2 SNTAGT. V lost 2 bases to trimming and J lost 6 bases, with 11 bases between them. The CDR3 sequence is 15 residues long.

The gene calls are TRBV24-1 and TRBJ1-3; D unclear. The germline gives CDR1 KGHDR, CDR2 SFDVKD. V shed 4 bases and J shed 4 bases, with 10 bases lying between them. The CDR3 covers 14 residues. The CDR3 loop is CATSEAPGGNTIYF. The CDR3 nucleotides are TGTGCCACCAGTGAGGCGCCCGGGGGAAACACCATATATTTT.

The chain couples TRBV6-5 to TRBJ2-1; D possibly corresponds to TRBD1 (6 bases). V lost 2 bases and J lost 1, with 12 bases in between. The germline gives CDR1 MNHEY, CDR2 SVGAGI. This CDR3 spans 16 amino acids. The CDR3: CASSYVVTGSYNEQFF. Written as DNA, the CDR3 is TGTGCCAGCAGTTACGTGGTCACAGGGTCCTACAATGAGCAGTTCTTC.